What follows is one T cell receptor beta chain and its context. This specimen belongs to a study of blood T cell repertoires in COVID-19. Enrollees, about 18 to 95 years old, lived in 24 US areas. Participants' own reports of clinical history determined their cohort assignment. The study recruited exposed participants who had met a COVID-19 case within 2 weeks before entry. In the original analysis: By means of reference gene primer amplification, nucleated cell counts were estimated. The repertoire was sequenced with immunoSEQ multiplex PCR; TCRdb's copy has only in-frame clones and lacks some. From that table come the V and J calls and clone size; the DNA was used to work out D and trimming. The table shows 150,000 to 200,000 clones, with approximately 80% occurring only once. CDR3 length: 15 amino acids. Germline trimming cut 4 bases from V and 9 bases from J; bases unmatched to any gene: 8. Germline assignment: CDR1 LGHNA and CDR2 YSLEER.

The origin of this receptor is a man aged 65 to 79 who had been exposed to COVID-19. Sequencing was done on a sample of PBMCs or T cells enriched from blood (not recorded which). The rearrangement links TRBV4-3 to TRBJ1-6, with 8 bases aligning to TRBD1. CDR3 protein: CASSPQGALSSPLHF. CDR3 nucleotides: TGCGCCAGCAGCCCTCAGGGGGCCCTTTCTTCACCCCTCCACTTT.